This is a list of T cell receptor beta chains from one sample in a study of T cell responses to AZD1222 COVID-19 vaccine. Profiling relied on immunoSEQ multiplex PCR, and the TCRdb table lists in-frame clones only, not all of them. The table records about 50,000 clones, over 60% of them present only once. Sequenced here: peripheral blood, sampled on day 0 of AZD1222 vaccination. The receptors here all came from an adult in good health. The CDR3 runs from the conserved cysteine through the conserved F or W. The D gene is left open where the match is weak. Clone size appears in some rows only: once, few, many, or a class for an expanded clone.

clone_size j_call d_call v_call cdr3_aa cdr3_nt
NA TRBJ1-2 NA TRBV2 CASSASGYGYTF TGTGCCAGCAGTGCAAGTGGCTATGGCTACACCTTC
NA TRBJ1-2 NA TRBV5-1 CASSLGSGDYGYTF TGCGCCAGCAGCTTGGGATCGGGGGACTATGGCTACACCTTC
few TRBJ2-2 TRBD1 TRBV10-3 CATGTAANTGELFF TGTGCCACCGGGACAGCCGCGAACACCGGGGAGCTGTTTTTT
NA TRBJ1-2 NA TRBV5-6 CASSPTHNYGYTF TGTGCCAGCAGCCCAACTCATAACTATGGCTACACCTTC
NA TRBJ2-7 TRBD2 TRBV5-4 CASSLDSGLAGGEQYF TGTGCCAGCAGCTTAGATTCAGGACTAGCGGGAGGCGAGCAGTACTTC
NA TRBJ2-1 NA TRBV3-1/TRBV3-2 CASSQASYNEQFF TGTGCCAGCAGCCAGGCCAGTTACAATGAGCAGTTCTTC
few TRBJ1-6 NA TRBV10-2 CASRKDGTYNSPLHF TGCGCCAGCAGAAAGGACGGAACCTATAATTCACCCCTCCACTTT
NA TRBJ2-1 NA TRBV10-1 CASTPAGGVNEQFF TGCGCCAGCACCCCCGCCGGGGGTGTCAATGAGCAGTTCTTC
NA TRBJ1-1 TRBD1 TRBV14 CASSRGQGFTEAFF TGTGCCAGCAGCCGGGGACAGGGATTCACTGAAGCTTTCTTT
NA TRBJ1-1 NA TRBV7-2 CASSFGWVNTEAFF TGTGCCAGCAGCTTCGGGTGGGTGAACACTGAAGCTTTCTTT
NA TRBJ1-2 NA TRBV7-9 CASSWTDRLEGYTF TGTGCCAGCAGCTGGACAGACCGCCTGGAAGGCTACACCTTC
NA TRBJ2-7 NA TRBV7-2 CASSLTWRYEQYF TGTGCCAGCAGCTTGACTTGGAGGTACGAGCAGTACTTC
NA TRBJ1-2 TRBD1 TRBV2 CASRITGAQDYGYTF TGTGCCAGCAGGATCACAGGGGCGCAGGACTATGGCTACACCTTC
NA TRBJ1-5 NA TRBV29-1 CSVEGRAFGQPQHF TGCAGCGTTGAAGGCCGGGCTTTTGGGCAGCCCCAGCATTTT
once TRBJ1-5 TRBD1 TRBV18 CASSQTGDNQPQHF TGTGCCAGCTCACAGACAGGGGACAATCAGCCCCAGCATTTT
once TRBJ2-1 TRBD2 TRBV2 CASYTTGGTHNEQFF TGTGCCAGCTATACCACGGGGGGAACCCACAATGAGCAGTTCTTC